This T cell receptor (beta chain) was identified during a study of shared clonotypes between healthy human individuals. Study overall: A donor's plate count was three for CD4 naive and three for CD4 memory; CD8 naive had two and CD8 memory one.

As concerns this clone: Other DNA variants within this sample encode the same CDR3.

DNA at approximately 200 ng, 25,000 to 35,000 T cell genomes, went into sorted-subset replicate PCRs. As handled by the study authors: For the immunoSEQ data, sequences were junction-only without quality scores, so filtering differed. The data were produced by immunoSEQ multiplex PCR, yet TCRdb's version contains in-frame clones alone and is incomplete. V and J calls and clone size are as listed in that table; D and trimming were resolved from the DNA. This table holds some 1.5 million clones, nearly 99% found once. CDR1 is MNHNS and CDR2 is SASEGT in the germline V gene. CDR3 size: 14 residues. V was pared by 6 bases and J by 0 bases, with 10 bases between.

Sequencing used naive CD4+ T cells sorted from blood. Specified subset: CD45RA+ positively selected. This chain links TRBV6-1 with TRBJ2-3; D is possibly TRBD1 (6 bases). The source is a man aged 30 to 39 in good health. The DNA of the CDR3 is TGTGCCAGCAGAGGACAGCCTAGCACAGATACGCAGTATTTT. It specifies CASRGQPSTDTQYF.